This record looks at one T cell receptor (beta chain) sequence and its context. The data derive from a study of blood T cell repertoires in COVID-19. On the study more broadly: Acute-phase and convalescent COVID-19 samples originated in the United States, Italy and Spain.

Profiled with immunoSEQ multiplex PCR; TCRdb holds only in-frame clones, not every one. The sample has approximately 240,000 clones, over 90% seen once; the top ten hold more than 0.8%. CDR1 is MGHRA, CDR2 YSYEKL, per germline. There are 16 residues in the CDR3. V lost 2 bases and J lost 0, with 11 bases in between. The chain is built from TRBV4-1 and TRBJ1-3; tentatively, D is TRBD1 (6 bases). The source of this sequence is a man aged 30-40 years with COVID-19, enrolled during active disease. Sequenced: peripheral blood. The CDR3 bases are TGCGCCAGCAGCCAACCGCTCAGGGGCTCTGGAAACACCATATATTTT. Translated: CASSQPLRGSGNTIYF.